This T cell receptor (beta chain) emerged from a study of T cells in Graves' hyperthyroidism and ophthalmopathy. Study findings and constraints: Model-based prediction identified ophthalmopathy a median around 6.5 months prior to its onset.

Thyroid ultrasound and orbital computed tomography, with clinical symptoms and serum thyroxine and TRAb, informed diagnoses. The authors took PBMCs from 9.5 to 10 ml fresh peripheral blood. There were TCR beta CDR3 regions amplified from RNA transcripts. HTBI primers were employed in a first-round RT-PCR of the TCR CDR3. TCRdb used MiXCR to reprocess the multiplex PCR reads, holding one entry per CDR3 protein. Of 700,000 or so distinct CDR3 sequences in the sample, about a sixth were seen once. V lost 4 bases to trimming and J lost 4 bases; unmatched junction nucleotides: 5. CDR3 length: 14 amino acids. Germline loops: CDR1 GTSNPN, CDR2 SVGIG (reference sequence). This clonotype has a handful of counts. Its target is unknown.

This receptor was identified in a man between 18 and 35 years old with Graves' hyperthyroidism. Sequencing used blood. The chain recombines TRBV30 with TRBJ2-2, with 8 nucleotides matching TRBD1. The CDR3: CAWTTGAGTGELFF. As DNA, the CDR3 is TGTGCCTGGACGACAGGGGCGGGCACCGGGGAGCTGTTTTTT.